Detailed here is one T cell receptor (beta chain). Its antigen is currently unknown. The sample comes from a study of T cells in localized non-small cell lung cancer. Notes on the study in general: Uninvolved adjacent lung had higher T cell clonality than tumor and all other tissues.

Using immunoSEQ multiplex PCR, the repertoire was profiled, and TCRdb retains in-frame clones only, with some absent. The sample carries about 20,000 clones, over 80% recorded once. This sample comprised PBMCs, obtained before any cancer treatment. The source is a man aged 35-69 years with stage II squamous cell lung carcinoma.

CDR3 protein: CASSPSTETGYTF. CDR3 in DNA: TGTGCCAGCAGCCCCTCGACAGAGACTGGCTACACCTTC. The V call is TRBV5-5, the J call TRBJ1-2, with D tentatively TRBD1 (5 bases). The CDR3 runs to 13 residues. Germline values: CDR1 SGHKS, CDR2 YYEKEE (reference sequence). V lost 4 bases to trimming and J lost 7 bases, with 14 bases between them. The whole variable domain, remainder taken from reference TRBV5-5 and TRBJ1-2, is DAGVTQSPTHLIKTRGQQVTLRCSPISGHKSVSWYQQVLGQGPQFIFQYYEKEERGRGNFPDRFSARQFPNYSSELNVNALLLGDSALYLCASSPSTETGYTFGSGTRLTVV.